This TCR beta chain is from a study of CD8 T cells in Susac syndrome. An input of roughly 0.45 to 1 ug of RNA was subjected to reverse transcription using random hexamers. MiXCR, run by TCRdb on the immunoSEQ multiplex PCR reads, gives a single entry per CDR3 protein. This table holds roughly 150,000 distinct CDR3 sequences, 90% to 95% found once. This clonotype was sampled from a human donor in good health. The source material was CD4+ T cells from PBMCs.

The CDR3 DNA reads as TGCGCCAGCAGCTTGGGTCAGGCAGCCACCTCCTACGAGCAGTACTTC. Translation: CASSLGQAATSYEQYF. This rearrangement joins TRBV5-1 to TRBJ2-7; D is ambiguous. CDR3 length: 16 residues. CDR1 and CDR2 (germline): SGHRS, YFSETQ. V was pared by 0 bases and J by 0 bases, with 13 bases between. Together with reference TRBV5-1 and TRBJ2-7, the CDR3 gives the full variable domain: KAGVTQTPRYLIKTRGQQVTLSCSPISGHRSVSWYQQTPGQGLQFLFEYFSETQRNKGNFPGRFSGRQFSNSRSEMNVSTLELGDSALYLCASSLGQAATSYEQYFGPGTRLTVT.